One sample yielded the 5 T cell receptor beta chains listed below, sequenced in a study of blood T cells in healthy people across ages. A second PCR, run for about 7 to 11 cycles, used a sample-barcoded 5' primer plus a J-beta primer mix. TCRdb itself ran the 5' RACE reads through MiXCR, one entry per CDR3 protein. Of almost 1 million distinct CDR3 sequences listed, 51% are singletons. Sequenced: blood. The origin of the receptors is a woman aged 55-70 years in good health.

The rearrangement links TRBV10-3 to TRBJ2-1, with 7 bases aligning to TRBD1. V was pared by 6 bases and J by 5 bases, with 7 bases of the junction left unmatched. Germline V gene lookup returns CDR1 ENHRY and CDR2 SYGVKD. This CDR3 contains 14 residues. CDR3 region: CAIRSGTENNEQFF. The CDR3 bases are TGTGCCATCAGGTCCGGGACAGAAAACAATGAGCAGTTCTTC.

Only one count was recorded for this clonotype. CDR3 sequence (DNA): TGTGCCAGCAGCCCTGGGACAGGGAGGGCAGATACGCAGTATTTT. Protein product: CASSPGTGRADTQYF. The chain employs TRBV7-9 and TRBJ2-3; TRBD1 matches 9 bases. The germline V gene encodes CDR1 SEHNR and CDR2 FQNEAQ (reference sequence). J was trimmed by 4 bases and V by 5 bases; bases with no gene match: 7. This CDR3 is 15 amino acids long.

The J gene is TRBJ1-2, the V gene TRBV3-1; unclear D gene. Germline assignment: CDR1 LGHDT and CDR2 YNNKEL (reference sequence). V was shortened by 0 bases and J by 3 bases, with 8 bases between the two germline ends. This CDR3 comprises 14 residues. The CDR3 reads CASSQDPLYYGYTF. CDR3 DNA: TGTGCCAGCAGCCAAGATCCCCTCTACTATGGCTACACCTTC.

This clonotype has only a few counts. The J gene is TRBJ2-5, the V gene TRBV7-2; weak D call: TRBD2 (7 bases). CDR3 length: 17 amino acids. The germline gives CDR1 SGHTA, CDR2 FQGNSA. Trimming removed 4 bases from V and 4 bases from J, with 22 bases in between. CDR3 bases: TGTGCCAGCAGCTCCCAACGGTGGGGGGGCCGGTCAGAGACCCAGTACTTC. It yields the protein CASSSQRWGGRSETQYF.

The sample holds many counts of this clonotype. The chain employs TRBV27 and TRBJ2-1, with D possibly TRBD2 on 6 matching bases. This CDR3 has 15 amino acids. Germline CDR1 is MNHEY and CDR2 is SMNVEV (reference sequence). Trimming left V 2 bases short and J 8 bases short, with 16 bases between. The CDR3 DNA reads TGTGCCAGCAGTTTAACGGGACTCCCTATCTATGAGCAGTTCTTC. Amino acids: CASSLTGLPIYEQFF.